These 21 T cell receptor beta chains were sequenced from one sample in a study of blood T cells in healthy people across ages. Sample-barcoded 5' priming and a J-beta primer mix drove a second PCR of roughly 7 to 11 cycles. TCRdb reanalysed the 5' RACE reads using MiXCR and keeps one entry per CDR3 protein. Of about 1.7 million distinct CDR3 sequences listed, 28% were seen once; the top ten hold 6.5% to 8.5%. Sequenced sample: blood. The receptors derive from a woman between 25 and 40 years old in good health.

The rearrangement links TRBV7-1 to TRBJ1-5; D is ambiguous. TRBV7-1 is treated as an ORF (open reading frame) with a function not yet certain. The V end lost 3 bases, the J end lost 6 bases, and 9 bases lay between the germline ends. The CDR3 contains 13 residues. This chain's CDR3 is CASSSTAGQPQHF. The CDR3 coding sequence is TGTGCCAGCAGCTCTACTGCGGGTCAGCCCCAGCATTTT.

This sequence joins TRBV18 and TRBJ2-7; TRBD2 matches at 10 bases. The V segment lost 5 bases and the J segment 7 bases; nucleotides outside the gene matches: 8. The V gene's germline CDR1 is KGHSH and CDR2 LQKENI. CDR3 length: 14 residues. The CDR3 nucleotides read TGTGCCAGCTCAAACCCTAGCGGGAGTTGGGAGCAGTACTTC. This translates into CASSNPSGSWEQYF.

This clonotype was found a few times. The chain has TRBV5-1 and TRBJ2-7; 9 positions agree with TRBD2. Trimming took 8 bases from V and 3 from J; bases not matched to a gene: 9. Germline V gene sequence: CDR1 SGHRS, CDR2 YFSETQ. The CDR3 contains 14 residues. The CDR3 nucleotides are TGCGCCAGTAAAAGCGGGGGGCATTACTACGAGCAGTACTTC. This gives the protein CASKSGGHYYEQYF.

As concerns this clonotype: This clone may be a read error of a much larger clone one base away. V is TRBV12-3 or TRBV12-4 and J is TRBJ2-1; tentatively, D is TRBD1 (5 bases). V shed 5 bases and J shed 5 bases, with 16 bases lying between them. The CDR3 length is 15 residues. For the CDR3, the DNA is TGTGCCAGCAGTCCCTACAGTAAGGACAACAATGAGCAGTTCTTC. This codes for CASSPYSKDNNEQFF.

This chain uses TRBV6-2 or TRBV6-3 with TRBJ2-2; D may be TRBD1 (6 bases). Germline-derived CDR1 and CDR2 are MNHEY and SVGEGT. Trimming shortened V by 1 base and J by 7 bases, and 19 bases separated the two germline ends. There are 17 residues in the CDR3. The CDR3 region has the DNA TGTGCCAGCAGTTACTTTATGGGACACGCCGGCAGCGGGGAGCTGTTTTTT. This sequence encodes CASSYFMGHAGSGELFF.

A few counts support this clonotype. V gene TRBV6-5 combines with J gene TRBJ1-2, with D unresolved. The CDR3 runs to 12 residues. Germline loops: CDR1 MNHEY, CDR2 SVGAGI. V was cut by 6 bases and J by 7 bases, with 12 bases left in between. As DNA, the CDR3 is TGTGCCAGCAGAGTCAATGTGGGTGGCTACACCTTC. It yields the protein CASRVNVGGYTF.

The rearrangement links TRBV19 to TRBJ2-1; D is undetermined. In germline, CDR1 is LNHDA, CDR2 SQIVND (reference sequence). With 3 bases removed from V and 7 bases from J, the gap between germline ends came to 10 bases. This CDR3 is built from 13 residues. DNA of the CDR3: TGTGCCAGTAGTATCATCCCGGCAAATGAGCAGTTCTTC. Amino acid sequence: CASSIIPANEQFF. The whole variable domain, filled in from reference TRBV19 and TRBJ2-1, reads DGGITQSPKYLFRKEGQNVTLSCEQNLNHDAMYWYRQDPGQGLRLIYYSQIVNDFQKGDIAEGYSVSREKKESFPLTVTSAQKNPTAFYLCASSIIPANEQFFGPGTRLTVL.

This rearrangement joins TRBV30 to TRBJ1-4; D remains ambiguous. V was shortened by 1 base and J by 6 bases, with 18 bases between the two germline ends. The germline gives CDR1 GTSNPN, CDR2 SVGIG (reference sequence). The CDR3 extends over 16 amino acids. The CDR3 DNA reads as TGTGCCTGGAGTGGGACTCGACCCGGACCCTATGAAAAACTGTTTTTT. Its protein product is CAWSGTRPGPYEKLFF.

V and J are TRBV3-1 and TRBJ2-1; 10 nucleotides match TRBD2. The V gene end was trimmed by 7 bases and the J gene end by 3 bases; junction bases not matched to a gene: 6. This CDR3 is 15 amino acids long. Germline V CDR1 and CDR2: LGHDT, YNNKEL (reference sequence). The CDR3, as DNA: TGTGCCAGCACGGGGACTAGCGAGGTCTACAATGAGCAGTTCTTC. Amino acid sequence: CASTGTSEVYNEQFF.

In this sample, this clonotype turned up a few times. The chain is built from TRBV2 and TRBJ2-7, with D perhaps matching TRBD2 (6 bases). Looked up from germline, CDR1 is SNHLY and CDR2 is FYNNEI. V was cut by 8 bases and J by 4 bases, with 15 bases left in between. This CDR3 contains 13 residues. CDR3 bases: TGTGCCAGCGCGGGGCAGGTAGAATACGAGCAGTACTTC. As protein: CASAGQVEYEQYF. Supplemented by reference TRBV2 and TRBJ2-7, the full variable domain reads EPEVTQTPSHQVTQMGQEVILRCVPISNHLYFYWYRQILGQKVEFLVSFYNNEISEKSEIFDDQFSVERPDGSNFTLKIRSTKLEDSAMYFCASAGQVEYEQYFGPGTRLTVT.

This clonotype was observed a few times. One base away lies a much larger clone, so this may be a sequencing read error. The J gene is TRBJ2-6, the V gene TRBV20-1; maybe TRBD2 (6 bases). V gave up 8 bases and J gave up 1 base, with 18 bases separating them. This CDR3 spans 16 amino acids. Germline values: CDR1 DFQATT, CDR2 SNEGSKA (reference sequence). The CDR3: CSTPLGGRSGANVLTF. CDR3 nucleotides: TGCAGTACCCCTCTAGGAGGGCGATCTGGGGCCAACGTCCTGACTTTC.

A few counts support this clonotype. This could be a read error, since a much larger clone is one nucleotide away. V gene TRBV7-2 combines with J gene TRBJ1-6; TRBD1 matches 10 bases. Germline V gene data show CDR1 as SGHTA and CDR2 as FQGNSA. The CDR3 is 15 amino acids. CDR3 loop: CASSLGTGGYSPPHF. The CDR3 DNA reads TGTGCCAGCAGCTTAGGGACAGGGGGGTATTCACCCCCCCACTTT.

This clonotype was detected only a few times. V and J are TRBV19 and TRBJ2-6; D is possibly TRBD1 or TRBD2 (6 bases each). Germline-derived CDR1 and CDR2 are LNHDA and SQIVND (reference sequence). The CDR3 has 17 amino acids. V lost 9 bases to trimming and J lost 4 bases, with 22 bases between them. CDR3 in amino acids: CASRRGAGITGANVLTF. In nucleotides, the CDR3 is TGTGCCAGCAGAAGGGGGGCGGGAATAACCGGGGCCAACGTCCTGACTTTC. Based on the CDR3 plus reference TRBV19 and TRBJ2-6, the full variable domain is DGGITQSPKYLFRKEGQNVTLSCEQNLNHDAMYWYRQDPGQGLRLIYYSQIVNDFQKGDIAEGYSVSREKKESFPLTVTSAQKNPTAFYLCASRRGAGITGANVLTFGAGSRLTVL.

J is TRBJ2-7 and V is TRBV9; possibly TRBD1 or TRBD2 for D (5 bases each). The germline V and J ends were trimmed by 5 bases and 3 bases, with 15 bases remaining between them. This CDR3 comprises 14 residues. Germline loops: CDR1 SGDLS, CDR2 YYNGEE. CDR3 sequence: CASRAGTPGYEQYF. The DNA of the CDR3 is TGTGCCAGCAGAGCCGGGACCCCCGGCTACGAGCAGTACTTC.

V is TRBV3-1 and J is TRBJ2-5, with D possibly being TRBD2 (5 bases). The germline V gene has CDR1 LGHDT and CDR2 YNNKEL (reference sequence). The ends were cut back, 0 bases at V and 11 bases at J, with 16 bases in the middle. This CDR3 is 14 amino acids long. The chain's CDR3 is CASSQDFRRNSQYF. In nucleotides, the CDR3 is TGTGCCAGCAGCCAAGATTTTAGGAGGAACTCGCAGTACTTC.

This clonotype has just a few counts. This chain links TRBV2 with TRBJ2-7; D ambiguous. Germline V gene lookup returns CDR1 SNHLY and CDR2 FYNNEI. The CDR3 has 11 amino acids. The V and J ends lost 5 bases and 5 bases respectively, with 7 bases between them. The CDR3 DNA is TGTGCCAGCAGTACTATTAACGAGCAGTACTTC. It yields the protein CASSTINEQYF.

The CDR3: CASGLIEPRSSGGGTQYF. CDR3 sequence (DNA): TGTGCCAGCGGGCTCATCGAGCCCCGGAGTAGTGGGGGCGGTACGCAGTATTTT. The chain joins TRBV6-1 to TRBJ2-3, with D maybe TRBD1 (6 bases). Per germline, CDR1 MNHNS and CDR2 SASEGT. Trimming stripped 8 bases from V and 8 bases from J, with 32 bases between. The CDR3 covers 18 residues.

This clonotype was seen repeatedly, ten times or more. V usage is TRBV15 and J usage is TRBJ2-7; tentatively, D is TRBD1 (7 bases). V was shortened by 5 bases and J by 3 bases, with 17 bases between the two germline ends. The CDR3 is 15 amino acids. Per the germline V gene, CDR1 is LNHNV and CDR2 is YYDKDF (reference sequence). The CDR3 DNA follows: TGTGCCACCAGCGCTCTCCAGGGGGGCGGCTACGAGCAGTACTTC. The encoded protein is CATSALQGGGYEQYF.

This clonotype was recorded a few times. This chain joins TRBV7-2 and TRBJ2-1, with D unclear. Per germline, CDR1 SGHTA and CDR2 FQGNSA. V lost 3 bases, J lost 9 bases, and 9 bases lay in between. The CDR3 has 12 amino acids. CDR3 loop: CASSFGRPEQFF. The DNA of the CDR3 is TGTGCCAGCAGCTTTGGCCGGCCTGAGCAGTTCTTC.

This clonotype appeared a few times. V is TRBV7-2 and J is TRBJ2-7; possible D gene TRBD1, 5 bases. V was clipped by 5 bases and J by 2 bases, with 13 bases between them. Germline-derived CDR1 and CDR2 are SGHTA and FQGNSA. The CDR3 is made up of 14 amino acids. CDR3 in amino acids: CASSPTWGPYEQYF. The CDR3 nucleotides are TGTGCCAGCAGCCCCACGTGGGGCCCCTACGAGCAGTACTTC.

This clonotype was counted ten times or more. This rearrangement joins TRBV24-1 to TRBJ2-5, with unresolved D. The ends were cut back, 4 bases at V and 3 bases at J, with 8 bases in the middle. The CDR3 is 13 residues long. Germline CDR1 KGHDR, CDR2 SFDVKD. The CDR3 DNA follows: TGTGCCACCAGTGACTCAGGAAAAGAGACCCAGTACTTC. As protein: CATSDSGKETQYF.